This T cell receptor (beta chain) is from a study of T cell responses to AZD1222 COVID-19 vaccine. Some clones are missing from TCRdb's copy, which holds only in-frame ones; the method was immunoSEQ multiplex PCR. The sample includes about 140,000 clones, approximately 93% seen only once; the top ten take around 1.2%. Study findings and constraints: Most donors were white British and more were female, and clonal diversity was possibly underestimated. Repertoire samples came only from after the peak T cell response. Spike-specific TCR breadth and depth both grew after two AZD1222 doses.

Concerning this clone itself: The antigen is unknown.

This CDR3 comprises 13 residues. Germline V gives CDR1 LNHDA, CDR2 SQIVND (reference sequence). With 2 bases removed from V and 7 bases from J, the gap between germline ends came to 12 bases. This specimen was peripheral blood, taken 28 days after the second AZD1222 dose. The genes are TRBV19 and TRBJ2-7; D gene ambiguous. This receptor was taken from an adult who received the AZD1222 COVID-19 vaccine. CDR3: CASSISRVREQYF. The CDR3 nucleotides read TGTGCCAGTAGTATAAGTAGGGTTCGGGAGCAGTACTTC.